This T cell receptor beta chain was identified in a study of graft-versus-host responses after intestinal transplantation (dated by TCRdb to the early 2020s). Regarding the complete study: Multivisceral, liver-intestinal, or isolated intestinal transplants were received by the recipients. A peak of at least 4% donor T cells among recipient peripheral blood mononuclear cells was the definition used for donor T cell macrochimerism. The cohort enrolled 20 to 30 intestinal transplant recipients including one retransplant, and a few patients lacking pretransplant specimens were excluded. Anti-thymocyte globulin induction was given to all recipients, followed by maintenance tacrolimus and steroids for approximately three years. Instead of going to the commercial service, samples from three later patients were sequenced in-house on an Illumina MiSeq and processed with MiXCR. Alloreactive clones were identified by sequencing pre-transplant mixed lymphocyte reaction products and comparing these products with unstimulated pre-transplant donor and recipient T cells. After intestinal transplantation, graft-versus-host and host-versus-graft alloreactive T cell clones were followed in the graft, circulation and bone marrow using bulk TCR-beta CDR3 sequencing. Here is what the overall study found, with its caveats: Peak levels of circulating GvH clones were associated with declines in HvG clones early after transplant. The conclusions were limited by the relatively low number and heterogeneity of the intestinal transplant patients. High GvH to HvG T cell clonal ratios were observed in the allografts of patients with donor T cell macrochimerism. GvH clones turned up in recipient bone marrow, with some appearing earlier in ileal mucosa or blood, a pattern consistent with an intestinal mucosal origin.

CDR1 MNHEY and CDR2 SMNVEV were looked up in the germline V gene (reference sequence). The CDR3 contains 15 residues, cysteine and phenylalanine counted. The read is trimmed to its CDR3 DNA, 45 bases read in frame from base 1. Trimming at the junction amounts to 5 bases on V and 0 bases on J, and the germline ends lie 13 bases apart. With respect to this clone: Its antigen specificity is not known. One base away there is no much larger clone; base qualities are not given.

Intraepithelial and lamina propria lymphocytes were isolated from graft specimens using dithiothreitol, EDTA incubations and collagenase D digestion. Bulk TCR-beta sequencing was performed on serial intestinal graft biopsy specimens collected as late as 600 days after transplant. The library relied on the immunoSEQ multiplex PCR assay. For most patients, high-throughput TCR-beta CDR3 sequencing of genomic DNA was performed by Adaptive Biotechnologies. The study's own analysis went as follows. Adaptive's ImmunoSEQ software supplied the TCR sequencing data for 18 patients, while MiXCR and VDJtools were used to process a few other patients. CDR3 nucleotide sequences shared by donor and recipient were removed because the origin of these sequences could not be assigned. To be classed as alloreactive, a clone needed at least 2-fold expansion over unstimulated cells and a minimum CFSE-low frequency of 0.002% (template counts) or 0.001% (read counts). Clones were considered mappable if detected in sequenced pre-transplant spleen, lymph node, or MLR CFSE-low populations of the donor or recipient. Cumulative frequency of alloreactive clones was calculated as a percentage of all sequences weighted by copy number. TCRdb took over this immuneACCESS table, retaining in-frame rearrangements with V and J assigned. Such tables are incomplete; in checked studies, under half of the missing clones stem from an unresolved V gene, and the remainder is unexplained. V and J calls and clone size are as listed in that table; D and trimming were resolved from the DNA. This sample lists nearly 15,000 clones; about 60% were detected once. Together, the top ten hold over 10% of the sample.

The TCR was taken from a human patient who received an intestinal transplant, so some T cells may come from the graft donor. The sequence joins TRBV27 to TRBJ1-1; TRBD1 is a weak D gene call, 6 bases matching. Sequencing used ileum tissue, obtained 524 days after transplant. The CDR3 sequence is CASSPSTGVNTEAFF. The sequence in DNA is TGTGCCAGCAGTCCATCGACAGGAGTGAACACTGAAGCTTTCTTT.